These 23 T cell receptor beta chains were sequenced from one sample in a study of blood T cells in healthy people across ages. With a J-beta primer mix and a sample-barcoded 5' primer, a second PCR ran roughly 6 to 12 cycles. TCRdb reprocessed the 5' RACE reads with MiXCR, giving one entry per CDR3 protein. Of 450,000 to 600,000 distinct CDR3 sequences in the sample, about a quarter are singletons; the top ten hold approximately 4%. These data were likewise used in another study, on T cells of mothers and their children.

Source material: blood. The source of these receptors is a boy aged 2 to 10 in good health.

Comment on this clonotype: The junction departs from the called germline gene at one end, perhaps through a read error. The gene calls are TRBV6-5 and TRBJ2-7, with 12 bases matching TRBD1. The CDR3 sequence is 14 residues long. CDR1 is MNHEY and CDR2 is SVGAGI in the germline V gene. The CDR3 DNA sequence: TGTGCCAGCAATAGGGGACAGGGGGCCTACGAGCAGTGCTTC. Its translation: CASNRGQGAYEQCF.

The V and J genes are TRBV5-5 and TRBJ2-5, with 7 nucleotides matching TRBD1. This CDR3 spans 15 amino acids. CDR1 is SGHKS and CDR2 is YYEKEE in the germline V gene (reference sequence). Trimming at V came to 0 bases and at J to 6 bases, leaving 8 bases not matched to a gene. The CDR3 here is CASSLAWQGDKTQYF. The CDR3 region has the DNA TGTGCCAGCAGCTTGGCCTGGCAGGGGGACAAGACCCAGTACTTC.

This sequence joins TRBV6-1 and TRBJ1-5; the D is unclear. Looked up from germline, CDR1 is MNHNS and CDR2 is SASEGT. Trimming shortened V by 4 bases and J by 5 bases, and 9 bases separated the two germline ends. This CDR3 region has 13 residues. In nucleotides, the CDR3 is TGTGCCAGCAGTGGCACAGCCTATCAGCCCCAGCATTTT. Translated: CASSGTAYQPQHF.

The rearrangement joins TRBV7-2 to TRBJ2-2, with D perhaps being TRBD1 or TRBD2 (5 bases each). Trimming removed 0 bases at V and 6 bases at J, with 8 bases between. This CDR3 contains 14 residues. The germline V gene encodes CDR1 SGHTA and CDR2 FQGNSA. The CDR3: CASSLAWGSGELFF. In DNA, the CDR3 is TGTGCCAGCAGCTTAGCGTGGGGGTCCGGGGAGCTGTTTTTT.

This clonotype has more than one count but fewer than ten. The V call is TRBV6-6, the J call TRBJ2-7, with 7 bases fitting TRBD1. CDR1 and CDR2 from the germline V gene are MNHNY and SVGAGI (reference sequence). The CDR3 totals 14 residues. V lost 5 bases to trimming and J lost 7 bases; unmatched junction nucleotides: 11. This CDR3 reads CASSLPNRGGEQYF. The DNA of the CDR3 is TGTGCCAGCAGTCTACCTAACAGGGGTGGGGAGCAGTACTTC.

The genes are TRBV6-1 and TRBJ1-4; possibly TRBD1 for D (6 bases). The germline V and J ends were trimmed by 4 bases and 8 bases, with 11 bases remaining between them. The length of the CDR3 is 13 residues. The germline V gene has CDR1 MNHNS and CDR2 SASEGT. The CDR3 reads CASSGDTLEKLFF. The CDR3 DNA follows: TGTGCCAGCAGTGGGGACACATTGGAAAAACTGTTTTTT.

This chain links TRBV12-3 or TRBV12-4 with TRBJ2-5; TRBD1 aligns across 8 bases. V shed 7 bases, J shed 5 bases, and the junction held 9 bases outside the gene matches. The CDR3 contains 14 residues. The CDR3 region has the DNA TGTGCCAGCACTCCTGACAGGGGTGGGGAGACCCAGTACTTC. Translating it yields CASTPDRGGETQYF.

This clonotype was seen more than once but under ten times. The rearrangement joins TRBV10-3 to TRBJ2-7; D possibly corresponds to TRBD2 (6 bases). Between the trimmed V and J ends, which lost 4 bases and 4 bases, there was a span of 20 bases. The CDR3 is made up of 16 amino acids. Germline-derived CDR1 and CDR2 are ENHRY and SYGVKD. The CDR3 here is CAISGSTAGRPYEQYF. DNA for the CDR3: TGTGCCATCAGTGGGTCGACGGCGGGGCGGCCTTACGAGCAGTACTTC.

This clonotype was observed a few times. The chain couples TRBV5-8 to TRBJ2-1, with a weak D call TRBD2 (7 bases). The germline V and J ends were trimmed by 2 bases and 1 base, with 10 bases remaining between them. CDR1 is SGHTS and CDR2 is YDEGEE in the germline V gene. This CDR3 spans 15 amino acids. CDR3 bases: TGTGCCAGCAGCTTTCGGGGGGCGTCCTACAATGAGCAGTTCTTC. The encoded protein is CASSFRGASYNEQFF.

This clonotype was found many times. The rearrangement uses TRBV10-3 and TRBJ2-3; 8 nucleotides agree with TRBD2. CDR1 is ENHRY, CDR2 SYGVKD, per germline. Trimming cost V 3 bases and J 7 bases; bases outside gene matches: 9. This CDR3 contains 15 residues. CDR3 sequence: CAISEGIAGSNTQYF. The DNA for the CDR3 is TGTGCCATCAGTGAAGGGATAGCGGGGTCGAATACGCAGTATTTT.

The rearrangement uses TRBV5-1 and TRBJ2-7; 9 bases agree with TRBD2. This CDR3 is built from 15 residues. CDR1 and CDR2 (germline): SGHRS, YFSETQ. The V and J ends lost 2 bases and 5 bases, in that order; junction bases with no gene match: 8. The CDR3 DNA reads TGCGCCAGCAGCTTACGTAGCGGGAGTAAAGACGAGCAGTACTTC. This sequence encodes CASSLRSGSKDEQYF.

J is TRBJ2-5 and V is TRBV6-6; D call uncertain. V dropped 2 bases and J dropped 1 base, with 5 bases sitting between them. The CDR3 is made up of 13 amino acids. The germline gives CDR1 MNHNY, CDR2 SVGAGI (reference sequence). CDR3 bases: TGTGCCAGCAGTTACGACTTCCAAGAGACCCAGTACTTC. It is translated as CASSYDFQETQYF.

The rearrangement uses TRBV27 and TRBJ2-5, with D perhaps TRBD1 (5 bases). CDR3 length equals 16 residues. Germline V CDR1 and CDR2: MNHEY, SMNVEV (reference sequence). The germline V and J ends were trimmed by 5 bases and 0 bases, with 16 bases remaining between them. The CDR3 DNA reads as TGTGCCAGCAGTAAGACCGGTGACAGCTACCAAGAGACCCAGTACTTC. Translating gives CASSKTGDSYQETQYF.

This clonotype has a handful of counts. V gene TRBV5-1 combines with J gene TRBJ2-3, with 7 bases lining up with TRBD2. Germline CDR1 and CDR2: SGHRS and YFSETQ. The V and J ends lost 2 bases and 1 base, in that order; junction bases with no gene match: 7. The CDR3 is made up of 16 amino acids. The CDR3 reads CASSLELASGTDTQYF. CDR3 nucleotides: TGCGCCAGCAGCTTAGAACTAGCGAGTGGCACAGATACGCAGTATTTT.

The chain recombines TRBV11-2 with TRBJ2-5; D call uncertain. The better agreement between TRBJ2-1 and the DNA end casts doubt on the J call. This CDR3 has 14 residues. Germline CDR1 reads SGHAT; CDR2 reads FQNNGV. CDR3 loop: CASSLYGRHNEQFF. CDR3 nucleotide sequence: TGTGCCAGCAGCTTATACGGGCGGCACAATGAGCAGTTCTTC.

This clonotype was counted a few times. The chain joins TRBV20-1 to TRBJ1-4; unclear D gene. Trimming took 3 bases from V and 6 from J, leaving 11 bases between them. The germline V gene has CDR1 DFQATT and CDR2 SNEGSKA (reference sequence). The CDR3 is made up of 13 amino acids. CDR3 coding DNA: TGCAGTGCTAGGAGGGCGGCATATGAAAAACTGTTTTTT. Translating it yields CSARRAAYEKLFF.

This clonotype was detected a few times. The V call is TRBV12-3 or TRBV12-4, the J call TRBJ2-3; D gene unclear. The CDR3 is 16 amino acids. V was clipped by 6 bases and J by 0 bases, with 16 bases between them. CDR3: CASRLKYADSTDTQYF. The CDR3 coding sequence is TGTGCCAGCAGGCTCAAGTACGCGGACAGCACAGATACGCAGTATTTT.

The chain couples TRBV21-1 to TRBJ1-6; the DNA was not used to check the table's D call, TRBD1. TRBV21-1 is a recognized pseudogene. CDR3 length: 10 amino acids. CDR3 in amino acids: CASTKPPFHF. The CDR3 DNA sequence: TGTGCCAGCACCAAACCCCCGTTCCACTTT.

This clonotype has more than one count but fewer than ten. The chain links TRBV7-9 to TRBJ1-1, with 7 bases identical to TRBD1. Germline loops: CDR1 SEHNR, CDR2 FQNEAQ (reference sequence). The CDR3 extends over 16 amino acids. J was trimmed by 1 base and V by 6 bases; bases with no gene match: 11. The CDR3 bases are TGTGCCAGCAGACCAGCCTCGACAGGGCCGAACACTGAAGCTTTCTTT. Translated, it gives CASRPASTGPNTEAFF.

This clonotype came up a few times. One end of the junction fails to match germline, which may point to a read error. The CDR3 loop reads CASRGENTEAFF. Written as DNA, the CDR3 is TGCGCCAGCAGGGGGGAGAACACTGAAGCTTTCTTT. The chain is built from TRBV2 and TRBJ1-1; TRBD1 aligns across 7 bases. The CDR3 has 12 amino acids. Germline V gene sequence: CDR1 SNHLY, CDR2 FYNNEI.

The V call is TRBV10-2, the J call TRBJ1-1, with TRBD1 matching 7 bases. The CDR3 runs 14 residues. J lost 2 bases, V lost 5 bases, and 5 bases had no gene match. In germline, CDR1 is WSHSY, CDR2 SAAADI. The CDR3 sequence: CASSLKGANTEAFF. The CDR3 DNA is TGCGCCAGCAGTTTGAAGGGGGCAAACACTGAAGCTTTCTTT.

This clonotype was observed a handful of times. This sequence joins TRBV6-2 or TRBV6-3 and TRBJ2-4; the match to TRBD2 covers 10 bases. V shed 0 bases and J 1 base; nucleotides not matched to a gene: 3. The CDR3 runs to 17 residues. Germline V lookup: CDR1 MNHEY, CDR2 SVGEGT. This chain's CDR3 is CASSYSFSGRAKNIQYF. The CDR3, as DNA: TGTGCCAGCAGTTACTCTTTTAGCGGGAGGGCCAAAAACATTCAGTACTTC.

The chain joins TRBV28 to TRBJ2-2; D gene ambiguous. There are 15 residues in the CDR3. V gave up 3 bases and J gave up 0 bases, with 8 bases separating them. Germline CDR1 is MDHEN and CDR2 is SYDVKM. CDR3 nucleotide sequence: TGTGCCAGCAGTTTTCTTATAGCGAACACCGGGGAGCTGTTTTTT. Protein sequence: CASSFLIANTGELFF. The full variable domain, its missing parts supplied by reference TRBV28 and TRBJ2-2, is DVKVTQSSRYLVKRTGEKVFLECVQDMDHENMFWYRQDPGLGLRLIYFSYDVKMKEKGDIPEGYSVSREKKERFSLILESASTNQTSMYLCASSFLIANTGELFFGEGSRLTVL.